This entry is about one T cell receptor (beta chain). This CDR3 is 14 amino acids long. The V gene end was trimmed by 4 bases and the J gene end by 4 bases; junction bases not matched to a gene: 6. CDR1 SGHTA and CDR2 FQGTGA come from the germline V gene. Original handling: Researchers report that nucleated cell counts were estimated from reference gene primer amplification. Measured with immunoSEQ multiplex PCR; TCRdb has only the in-frame clones, and not every one. Clone size and V and J calls were adopted from that table, with D and trimming inferred from the DNA. The sample comprises about 26,000 clones, roughly 90% of which are singletons, and about 3% rests with the top ten. This sample was included in a study of blood T cell repertoires in COVID-19. Overall study: Spain, Italy and the United States supplied samples that represented acute and convalescent COVID-19. Sample material is recorded as cDNA or gDNA derived from T cells, B-cell-depleted T cells, or PBMCs.

This sequence was found in a human donor in a cohort sampled during active COVID-19. The chain uses TRBV7-3 and TRBJ1-1; 7 bases are shared with TRBD1. Sequencing was carried out using peripheral blood. CDR3 region: CASSYRQGSTEAFF. CDR3 DNA sequence: TGTGCCAGCAGCTACCGACAGGGTTCCACTGAAGCTTTCTTT.